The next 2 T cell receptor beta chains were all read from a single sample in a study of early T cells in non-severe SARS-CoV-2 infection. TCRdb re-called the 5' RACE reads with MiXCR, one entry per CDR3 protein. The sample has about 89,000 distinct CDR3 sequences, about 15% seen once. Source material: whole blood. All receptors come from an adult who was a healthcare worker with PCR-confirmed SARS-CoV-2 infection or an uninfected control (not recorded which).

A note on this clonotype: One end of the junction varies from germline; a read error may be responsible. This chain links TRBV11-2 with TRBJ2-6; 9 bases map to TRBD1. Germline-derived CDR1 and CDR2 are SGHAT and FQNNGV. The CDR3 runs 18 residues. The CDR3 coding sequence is TGTGCCAGCGGCTTAAGGGGACAGGGACCTATTGGGGCCAACGTCCTGACTTTC. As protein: CASGLRGQGPIGANVLTF.

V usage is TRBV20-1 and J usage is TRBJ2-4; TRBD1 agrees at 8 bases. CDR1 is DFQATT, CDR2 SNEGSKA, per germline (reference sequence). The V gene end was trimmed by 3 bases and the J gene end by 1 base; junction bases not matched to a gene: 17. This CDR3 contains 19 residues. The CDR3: CSASNMRAGGASAKNIQYF. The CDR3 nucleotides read TGCAGTGCTAGCAACATGAGGGCAGGGGGCGCTTCGGCCAAAAACATTCAGTACTTC.